Below are 27 T cell receptor beta chains sequenced from a single sample in a study of T cells in Graves' hyperthyroidism and ophthalmopathy. RNA transcripts were the template for amplifying TCR beta CDR3 regions. HTBI primers were the set used in a first-round RT-PCR of the TCR CDR3. TCRdb re-derived calls from the multiplex PCR reads in MiXCR, one entry per CDR3 protein. Of nearly 750,000 distinct CDR3 sequences listed, under 45% are singletons. The source material was blood. The receptors were gathered from a woman in her 40s with Graves' hyperthyroidism.

This clonotype came up a few times. The J gene is TRBJ1-5, the V gene TRBV2, with no clear D. CDR1 SNHLY and CDR2 FYNNEI come from the germline V gene. CDR3 length equals 15 residues. V was cut by 4 bases and J by 7 bases, with 17 bases left in between. For the CDR3, the DNA is TGTGCCAGCAGTGCGTCAATCAGAGATGGACAGCCCCAGCATTTT. The encoded protein is CASSASIRDGQPQHF.

Only a few counts were recorded for this clonotype. The rearrangement joins TRBV9 to TRBJ2-2; D possibly corresponds to TRBD2 (7 bases). The CDR3 loop spans 17 amino acids. V was cut by 1 base and J by 6 bases, with 19 bases left in between. Germline loops: CDR1 SGDLS, CDR2 YYNGEE. The CDR3 protein is CASSVSLAGGGPGELFF. The CDR3 DNA follows: TGTGCCAGCAGCGTATCCCTGGCGGGCGGGGGCCCCGGGGAGCTGTTTTTT.

There are many counts of this clonotype. The V and J genes are TRBV9 and TRBJ2-7; D remains unclear. The CDR3 contains 15 residues. Deletions cut 0 bases from V and 0 bases from J, with 10 bases between. The V gene's germline CDR1 is SGDLS and CDR2 YYNGEE. The CDR3 spells CASSVGAPASYEQYF. CDR3 DNA sequence: TGTGCCAGCAGCGTAGGAGCGCCCGCCTCCTACGAGCAGTACTTC.

Ten or more counts support this clonotype. The chain carries TRBV9 and TRBJ2-6, with D unresolved. From germline, CDR1 is SGDLS and CDR2 YYNGEE. Deletions cut 4 bases from V and 1 base from J, with 9 bases between. CDR3 size: 15 residues. The CDR3 sequence is CASSPHLSGANVLTF. The CDR3 nucleotides are TGTGCCAGCAGCCCACACTTATCTGGGGCCAACGTCCTGACTTTC.

This clonotype has a count of ten or more. The chain links TRBV25-1 to TRBJ1-6; no reliable D call. The length of the CDR3 is 13 residues. V lost 0 bases, J lost 9 bases, and 6 bases lay in between. Germline V gene sequence: CDR1 MGHDK, CDR2 SYGVNS. CDR3 in amino acids: CASSEYEGSPLHF. The CDR3 DNA follows: TGTGCCAGCAGTGAATATGAGGGTTCACCCCTCCACTTT.

Ten or more counts support this clonotype. The rearrangement uses TRBV29-1 and TRBJ2-2; the D gene could be TRBD1 or TRBD2 (5 bases each). The CDR3 is 13 residues long. Germline V gives CDR1 SQVTM, CDR2 ANQGSEA. V gave up 6 bases and J gave up 6 bases, with 14 bases separating them. The CDR3 nucleotides read TGCAGCGTACGGCAGGGAGTAGCCGGGGAGCTGTTTTTT. It encodes CSVRQGVAGELFF.

The gene calls are TRBV3-1 and TRBJ2-5, with 9 bases matching TRBD2. There are 15 residues in the CDR3. V lost 4 bases and J lost 6; bases outside the gene matches: 9. The V gene's germline CDR1 is LGHDT and CDR2 YNNKEL (reference sequence). CDR3 loop: CASSPPGLAGQTQYF. The CDR3 DNA reads TGTGCCAGCAGCCCCCCCGGGCTAGCGGGACAGACCCAGTACTTC.

The chain joins TRBV10-3 to TRBJ1-2; D is undetermined. Germline V gives CDR1 ENHRY, CDR2 SYGVKD. The CDR3 is 13 residues long. V was pared by 9 bases and J by 1 base, with 12 bases between. CDR3 sequence: CAITSDRNYGYTF. CDR3 bases: TGTGCCATTACGTCGGACCGTAACTATGGCTACACCTTC.

The rearrangement uses TRBV7-8 and TRBJ1-4; TRBD1 aligns across 10 bases. The germline gives CDR1 SGHVS, CDR2 FQNEAQ. The CDR3 is 16 amino acids. The J segment lost 4 bases and the V segment lost 5 bases, leaving 7 bases of the junction unmatched. DNA of the CDR3: TGTGCCAGCAGCCGAAAGACAGGGGGCGGTAATGAAAAACTGTTTTTT. Translation gives CASSRKTGGGNEKLFF.

Notes on this clonotype: At one end, the junction sequence differs from germline, possibly due to a read error. As DNA, the CDR3 is TGCGCCAGCAGCCTGACAGGGATCTCCTCACCCCTCCACTTT. Protein sequence: CASSLTGISSPLHF. This chain connects TRBV2 to TRBJ1-6, with 7 bases that match TRBD1. The CDR3 consists of 14 residues. Germline V gene data show CDR1 as SNHLY and CDR2 as FYNNEI. The entire variable domain, with the rest obtained from reference TRBV2 and TRBJ1-6, is as follows: EPEVTQTPSHQVTQMGQEVILRCVPISNHLYFYWYRQILGQKVEFLVSFYNNEISEKSEIFDDQFSVERPDGSNFTLKIRSTKLEDSAMYFCASSLTGISSPLHFGNGTRLTVT.

In DNA, the CDR3 is TGTGCCAGCAATCAGGACATAAAGACCTACGAGCAGTACTTC. Translating it yields CASNQDIKTYEQYF. This chain joins TRBV10-3 and TRBJ2-7; a possible D gene is TRBD1 (5 bases). Germline V gene sequence: CDR1 ENHRY, CDR2 SYGVKD. V dropped 10 bases and J dropped 2 bases, with 18 bases sitting between them. CDR3 length: 14 residues.

This clonotype was observed many times. The V and J genes are TRBV7-2 and TRBJ2-5; 8 positions match TRBD1. CDR3 size: 14 residues. V dropped 5 bases and J dropped 4; count of bases not matched to a gene: 6. From germline, CDR1 is SGHTA and CDR2 FQGNSA. DNA for the CDR3: TGTGCCAGCAGCGCCAGGACAGGGAGAGAGACCCAGTACTTC. Amino acid sequence: CASSARTGRETQYF.

The CDR3: CASSFYGAGRDQPQHF. CDR3 bases: TGTGCCAGCAGTTTCTACGGGGCAGGGAGGGATCAGCCCCAGCATTTT. The chain is built from TRBV13 and TRBJ1-5, with D possibly TRBD1 on 5 matching bases. Trimming pared 6 bases from V and 5 bases from J, leaving 20 bases between. Looked up from germline, CDR1 is PRHDT and CDR2 is FYEKMQ (reference sequence). The CDR3 covers 16 residues. Complete variable domain (other parts from reference TRBV13 and TRBJ1-5): AAGVIQSPRHLIKEKRETATLKCYPIPRHDTVYWYQQGPGQDPQFLISFYEKMQSDKGSIPDRFSAQQFSDYHSELNMSSLELGDSALYFCASSFYGAGRDQPQHFGDGTRLSIL.

CDR3 region: CASSDGTSGGGPTGELFF. The CDR3 coding sequence is TGTGCCAGCAGCGACGGGACTAGCGGGGGGGGTCCAACCGGGGAGCTGTTTTTT. V gene TRBV12-3 or TRBV12-4 combines with J gene TRBJ2-2; 16 nucleotides line up with TRBD2. The CDR3 extends over 18 amino acids. With V trimmed by 6 bases and J by 5 bases, 9 bases remained unmatched.

The chain joins TRBV29-1 to TRBJ1-4; the D gene is possibly TRBD1 (6 bases). Germline V gene data show CDR1 as SQVTM and CDR2 as ANQGSEA. Trimming stripped 1 base from V and 8 bases from J, with 11 bases between. This CDR3 is 13 amino acids long. The CDR3 reads CSVEGTDTEKLFF. CDR3 in DNA: TGCAGCGTTGAAGGGACAGACACCGAAAAACTGTTTTTT.

The V and J genes are TRBV12-3 or TRBV12-4 and TRBJ2-5; possible D gene TRBD1, 6 bases. The V end was cut by 6 bases, the J end by 5 bases, with 19 bases between. The CDR3 is made up of 15 amino acids. This CDR3 is CASSTITNRAETQYF. In nucleotides, the CDR3 is TGTGCCAGCAGCACAATCACCAACAGGGCGGAGACCCAGTACTTC.

This chain connects TRBV29-1 to TRBJ1-1; D is perhaps TRBD1 (5 bases). Germline-derived CDR1 and CDR2 are SQVTM and ANQGSEA. The CDR3 contains 13 residues. V was shortened by 7 bases and J by 3 bases, with 15 bases between the two germline ends. CDR3 loop: CSAEPGGDTEAFF. In nucleotides, the CDR3 is TGCAGCGCAGAACCGGGAGGGGACACTGAAGCTTTCTTT. Combining the CDR3 with reference TRBV29-1 and TRBJ1-1 gives the whole variable domain SAVISQKPSRDICQRGTSLTIQCQVDSQVTMMFWYRQQPGQSLTLIATANQGSEATYESGFVIDKFPISRPNLTFSTLTVSNMSPEDSSIYLCSAEPGGDTEAFFGQGTRLTVV.

The chain is built from TRBV5-1 and TRBJ1-4; weak D call: TRBD1 (5 bases). The CDR3 is 15 amino acids. Trimming removed 7 bases at V and 5 bases at J, with 18 bases between. Germline CDR1 SGHRS, CDR2 YFSETQ. CDR3 sequence (DNA): TGCGCCAGCGGCTCTGCGGGGGGATACAATGAAAAACTGTTTTTT. This sequence encodes CASGSAGGYNEKLFF.

On this clonotype itself: A much more abundant neighbour one base away suggests this may be a read error. The chain carries TRBV11-2 and TRBJ2-2, with 7 bases fitting TRBD2. Looked up from germline, CDR1 is SGHAT and CDR2 is FQNNGV. CDR3 length equals 15 residues. CDR3 sequence (DNA): TGTGCCAGCAGTGATACAGCGGGGAGCACCGGGGAGCCGTTTTTT. This translates into CASSDTAGSTGEPFF.

This clonotype occurred many times. The genes are TRBV20-1 and TRBJ2-6; 8 nucleotides match TRBD1. CDR3 size: 18 residues. V lost 6 bases, J lost 2 bases, and 15 bases stayed unmatched. Germline V gene data show CDR1 as DFQATT and CDR2 as SNEGSKA (reference sequence). The CDR3: CSANGGGQGGPGANVLTF. Written as DNA, the CDR3 is TGCAGTGCCAATGGGGGTGGACAGGGAGGCCCTGGGGCCAACGTCCTGACTTTC.

This clonotype was seen ten or more times. V is TRBV12-3 or TRBV12-4 and J is TRBJ1-5; D gene unclear. The CDR3 is 16 residues long. Trimming stripped 0 bases from V and 7 bases from J, with 16 bases between. The chain's CDR3 is CASSLAGTPGGQPQHF. CDR3 bases: TGTGCCAGCAGTTTAGCCGGCACGCCAGGTGGGCAGCCCCAGCATTTT.

The rearrangement joins TRBV7-2 to TRBJ2-5, with D perhaps given as TRBD1 or TRBD2 (5 bases each). Germline CDR1 reads SGHTA; CDR2 reads FQGNSA. Deletions cut 5 bases from V and 4 bases from J, with 26 bases between. There are 18 residues in the CDR3. CDR3 DNA: TGTGCCAGCAGCACAAGGTCTTCGGGGCTCACCAAGGGAGAGACCCAGTACTTC. Translating it yields CASSTRSSGLTKGETQYF.

This clonotype has ten or more counts. The chain couples TRBV19 to TRBJ2-7, with 10 bases aligning to TRBD2. Looked up from germline, CDR1 is LNHDA and CDR2 is SQIVND (reference sequence). With V trimmed by 6 bases and J by 4 bases, 6 bases remained unmatched. The length of the CDR3 is 14 residues. The CDR3 here is CASSTGTSVYEQYF. The CDR3, as DNA: TGTGCCAGTAGCACCGGGACTAGCGTATACGAGCAGTACTTC.

The chain recombines TRBV5-4 with TRBJ1-1; 9 bases agree with TRBD1. Germline V gene sequence: CDR1 SGHNT, CDR2 YYREEE (reference sequence). The CDR3 contains 15 residues. Unmatched junction bases numbered 7, after V lost 4 bases and J lost 3 bases. In DNA form, the CDR3 reads TGTGCCAGCAGCCGGGGACAGGGAGGTGACACTGAAGCTTTCTTT. This sequence encodes CASSRGQGGDTEAFF.

This clonotype was detected many times. The chain has TRBV25-1 and TRBJ1-6; D unclear. Germline assignment: CDR1 MGHDK and CDR2 SYGVNS. V shed 1 base and J shed 9 bases, with 13 bases lying between them. The CDR3 totals 15 residues. Here the CDR3 reads CASSEFGRIGSPLHF. The DNA of the CDR3 is TGTGCCAGCAGTGAATTTGGGAGAATCGGTTCACCCCTCCACTTT.

The sample holds a few counts of this clonotype. The chain carries TRBV11-1 and TRBJ2-7; TRBD1 is a possible D gene (6 bases). Trimming took off 4 bases at V and 1 base at J, with 23 bases between the two ends. Germline CDR1 SGHAT, CDR2 FQDESV (reference sequence). The CDR3 extends over 18 amino acids. In DNA form, the CDR3 reads TGTGCCAGCAGCTCCCGTCCGACAGGCCCCCAGAAATCCTACGAGCAGTACTTC. This sequence encodes CASSSRPTGPQKSYEQYF.

There are many counts of this clonotype. CDR3 in amino acids: CAISEPGNEKLFF. CDR3 in DNA: TGTGCCATCAGTGAGCCGGGTAATGAAAAACTGTTTTTT. The chain combines TRBV10-3 with TRBJ1-4; D gene ambiguous. CDR1 is ENHRY, CDR2 SYGVKD, per germline. The ends were cut back, 2 bases at V and 4 bases at J, with 5 bases in the middle. The CDR3 covers 13 residues.